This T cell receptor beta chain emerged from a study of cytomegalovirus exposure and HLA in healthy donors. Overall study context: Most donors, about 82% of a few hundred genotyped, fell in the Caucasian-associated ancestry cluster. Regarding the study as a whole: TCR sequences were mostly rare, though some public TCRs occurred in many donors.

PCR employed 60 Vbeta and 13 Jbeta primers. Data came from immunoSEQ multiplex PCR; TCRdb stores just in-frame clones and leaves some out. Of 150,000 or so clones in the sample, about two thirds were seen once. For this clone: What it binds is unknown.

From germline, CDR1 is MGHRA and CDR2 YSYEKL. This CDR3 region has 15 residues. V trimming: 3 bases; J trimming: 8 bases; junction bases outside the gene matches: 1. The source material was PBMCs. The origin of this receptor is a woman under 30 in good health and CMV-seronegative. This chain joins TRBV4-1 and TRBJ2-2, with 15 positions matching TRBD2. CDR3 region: CASSQGLAGGGELFF. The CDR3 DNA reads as TGCGCCAGCAGCCAGGGACTAGCGGGAGGTGGGGAGCTGTTTTTT.